Listed below are T cell receptor beta chains from one sample, sequenced in a study of cytomegalovirus exposure and HLA in healthy donors. The assay was immunoSEQ multiplex PCR, and TCRdb's table has in-frame clones only and misses some. The table has 100,000 or so clones, about 66% seen once. The sequenced sample consisted of PBMCs. Receptors were obtained from a man between 25 and 39 years old in good health and CMV-seronegative. The CDR3 runs from the conserved cysteine through the conserved F or W. A D gene is named only where the DNA matches it firmly. A clone size is listed for some rows: how often the clone was seen (once, few, many), or a class if it is expanded.

>TRBV27|TRBJ2-2|TRBD2|.
CASSSAAGGMPGELFF
TGTGCCAGCAGTTCAGCAGCGGGAGGGATGCCCGGGGAGCTGTTTTTT
>TRBV13|TRBJ1-1|.|.
CASSNTGFGRVVTEAFF
TGTGCCAGCAGTAATACAGGTTTTGGTCGGGTGGTCACTGAAGCTTTCTTT
>TRBV9|TRBJ2-3|TRBD2|.
CASSVLAGGSTDTQYF
TGTGCCAGCAGCGTACTCGCGGGAGGGAGCACAGATACGCAGTATTTT
>TRBV7-2|TRBJ1-3|.|.
CASSSDIKGFGNTIYF
TGTGCCAGCAGCTCTGATATTAAGGGGTTTGGAAACACCATATATTTT
>TRBV5-6|TRBJ2-7|TRBD1|.
CASSGAGQGNEQYF
TGTGCCAGCAGCGGGGCAGGACAGGGGAATGAGCAGTACTTC
>TRBV6-1|TRBJ1-4|TRBD1|once
CASSEAPRGQATNEKLFF
TGTGCCAGCAGTGAAGCCCCAAGGGGGCAGGCAACTAATGAAAAACTGTTTTTT
>TRBV6-6|TRBJ2-2|.|few
CSSSYSTQGTGELFF
TGTTCCAGCAGTTACTCGACTCAGGGCACCGGGGAGCTGTTTTTT
>TRBV5-1|TRBJ1-1|.|.
CASRFDTPLTEAFF
TGCGCCAGCAGATTTGACACCCCCCTCACTGAAGCTTTCTTT
>TRBV2|TRBJ1-5|TRBD1|once
CASSGTGKGGNQPQHF
TGTGCCAGCAGTGGGACAGGGAAGGGAGGCAATCAGCCCCAGCATTTT
>TRBV4-2|TRBJ1-1|TRBD1|.
CASSRSRQGSSEAFF
TGTGCCAGCAGCCGATCTCGACAGGGGAGTTCTGAAGCTTTCTTT
>TRBV25-1|TRBJ2-5|TRBD1|few
CASRQGARETQYF
TGTGCCAGCCGACAGGGGGCGCGAGAGACCCAGTACTTC
>TRBV27|TRBJ2-2|.|.
CASSLATGSGTGELFF
TGTGCCAGCAGTTTAGCTACAGGGTCGGGCACCGGGGAGCTGTTTTTT
>TRBV14|TRBJ2-3|.|.
CASSPRGGPADTQYF
TGTGCCAGCAGCCCTAGAGGGGGTCCAGCGGATACGCAGTATTTT
>TRBV4-2|TRBJ2-2|.|few
CASSQDTPSSGGTGELFF
TGTGCCAGCAGCCAAGATACCCCTAGCTCCGGAGGGACCGGGGAGCTGTTTTTT
>TRBV5-1|TRBJ1-5|.|few
CASSLGEGGGPQHF
TGCGCCAGCAGCCTCGGGGAGGGTGGGGGGCCCCAGCATTTT
>TRBV7-9|TRBJ1-2|.|.
CASSLLPDYGYTF
TGTGCCAGCAGCTTACTCCCAGACTATGGCTACACCTTC
>TRBV4-2|TRBJ1-2|TRBD1|.
CASSQSGQGFGDGYTF
TGTGCCAGCAGCCAATCCGGACAGGGGTTTGGGGATGGCTACACCTTC
>TRBV10-3|TRBJ2-3|TRBD2|.
CAIGPKLAGGPEDGDTQYF
TGTGCCATCGGCCCAAAGTTGGCGGGAGGGCCAGAAGATGGAGATACGCAGTATTTT
>TRBV19|TRBJ1-2|.|.
CASSIVFGDNYGYTF
TGTGCCAGTAGTATAGTGTTCGGGGATAACTATGGCTACACCTTC